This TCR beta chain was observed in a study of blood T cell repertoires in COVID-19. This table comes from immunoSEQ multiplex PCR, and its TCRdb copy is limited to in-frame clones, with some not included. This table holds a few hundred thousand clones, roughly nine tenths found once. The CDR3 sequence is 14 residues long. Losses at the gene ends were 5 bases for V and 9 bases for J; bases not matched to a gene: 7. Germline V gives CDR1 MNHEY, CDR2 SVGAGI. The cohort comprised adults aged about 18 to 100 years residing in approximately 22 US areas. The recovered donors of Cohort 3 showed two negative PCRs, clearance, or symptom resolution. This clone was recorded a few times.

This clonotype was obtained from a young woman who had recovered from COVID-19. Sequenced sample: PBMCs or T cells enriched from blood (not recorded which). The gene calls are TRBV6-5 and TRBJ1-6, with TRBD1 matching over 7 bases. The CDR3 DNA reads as TGTGCCAGCAGTCGGAGACAGGGTGCTTCACCCCTCCACTTT. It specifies CASSRRQGASPLHF.